The 6 T cell receptor beta chains in this list originate from one sample, sequenced in a study of blood T cell repertoires in COVID-19 (TCRdb year 2020). The library was produced with the immunoSEQ multiplex PCR assay. Imported from immuneACCESS, the table was reduced by TCRdb to in-frame sequences with V and J called. These copies leave out some clones; in studies compared against another copy, an unresolved V gene accounts for under half, and the cause of the remainder is not known. Recorded for this sample are about 120,000 clones; over 60% of them occurred a single time. 3% to 4.5% of the sample is in the top ten clones. Sequences were obtained from peripheral blood. These receptors were obtained from an elderly woman with acute or convalescent COVID-19.

This clone has only a few counts. The chain couples TRBV3-1 (or the pseudogene TRBV3-2) to TRBJ1-2; D possibly corresponds to TRBD1 (6 bases). Germline V gene data show CDR1 as LGHDT and CDR2 as YNNKEL (reference sequence). This CDR3 is built from 15 residues. Trimming removed 4 bases at V and 4 bases at J, with 16 bases between. The CDR3 nucleotides read TGTGCCAGCAGCCTTTCCCAACAGGGTCCCTATGGCTACACCTTC. It is translated as CASSLSQQGPYGYTF.

The chain carries TRBV7-9 and TRBJ2-7; no clear D gene. Trimming shortened V by 1 base and J by 7 bases, and 5 bases separated the two germline ends. CDR1 and CDR2 (germline): SEHNR, FQNEAQ (reference sequence). This CDR3 has 11 amino acids. The CDR3 sequence is CASSLGLEQYF. CDR3 sequence (DNA): TGTGCCAGCAGCTTAGGGCTGGAGCAGTACTTC.

This chain joins TRBV7-8 and TRBJ1-2; 8 nucleotides line up with TRBD1. CDR1 and CDR2 from the germline V gene are SGHVS and FQNEAQ. V lost 5 bases and J lost 2; bases outside the gene matches: 10. The CDR3 is 16 amino acids. The CDR3 DNA reads TGTGCCAGCAGCCTCGGGACAGGAACCTTCAACTATGGCTACACCTTC. Residues: CASSLGTGTFNYGYTF.

The chain links TRBV14 to TRBJ1-2; 8 nucleotides align to TRBD1. This CDR3 contains 18 residues. The V and J ends lost 1 base and 3 bases, in that order; junction bases with no gene match: 13. The germline V gene has CDR1 SGHDN and CDR2 FVKESK. The CDR3 is CASSQAGPGQEIHYGYTF. The CDR3, as DNA: TGTGCCAGCAGCCAAGCTGGGCCGGGACAGGAGATTCACTATGGCTACACCTTC.

CDR3 sequence: CASSPRNYGYTF. The CDR3 DNA reads TGTGCCAGCAGTCCTCGGAACTATGGCTACACCTTC. The chain has TRBV12-3 or TRBV12-4 and TRBJ1-2; unclear D gene. Trimming pared 5 bases from V and 2 bases from J, leaving 6 bases between. The CDR3 is made up of 12 amino acids.

This clone has more than one count but fewer than ten. The CDR3 loop is CASSLGQAGLKNIQYF. The CDR3 DNA is TGTGCCAGCAGTCTGGGACAAGCCGGCCTCAAAAACATTCAGTACTTC. The chain uses TRBV28 and TRBJ2-4; maybe TRBD1 (6 bases). Between the trimmed V and J ends, which lost 5 bases and 3 bases, there was a span of 17 bases. CDR3 length: 16 amino acids. Germline assignment: CDR1 MDHEN and CDR2 SYDVKM. The entire variable domain, with the rest obtained from reference TRBV28 and TRBJ2-4, is as follows: DVKVTQSSRYLVKRTGEKVFLECVQDMDHENMFWYRQDPGLGLRLIYFSYDVKMKEKGDIPEGYSVSREKKERFSLILESASTNQTSMYLCASSLGQAGLKNIQYFGAGTRLSVL.